Each of the 6 T cell receptor beta chains below was sequenced from the same sample in a study of T cell repertoires in cytomegalovirus infection. TCRdb reprocessed the reads via MiXCR and lists one record per CDR3 protein. The data hold some 7,600 distinct CDR3 sequences, with approximately 54% observed a single time. The antigens these receptors bind are not known. Sequenced input: PBMCs, sequenced either directly or after in vitro stimulation (not recorded which). These receptors came from a human donor in good health (CMV status not recorded). Some clones in this sample may be carry-over from other donors' samples.

The chain employs TRBV19 and TRBJ1-2; a possible D gene is TRBD1 (6 bases). CDR1 and CDR2 (germline): LNHDA, SQIVND (reference sequence). CDR3 length equals 14 residues. V was clipped by 4 bases and J by 7 bases, with 16 bases between them. The CDR3 coding sequence is TGTGCCAGTAGTAACGACAGGTCCGGGAGTGGCTACACCTTC. This sequence encodes CASSNDRSGSGYTF.

The chain is built from TRBV3-1 and TRBJ2-1; D not resolved. Between the trimmed V and J ends, which lost 3 bases and 0 bases, there was a span of 9 bases. The CDR3 covers 15 residues. CDR1 and CDR2 from the germline V gene are LGHDT and YNNKEL (reference sequence). The CDR3 sequence is CASSHRRSSYNEQFF. CDR3 nucleotide sequence: TGTGCCAGCAGCCACAGAAGGAGCTCCTACAATGAGCAGTTCTTC.

On this clonotype itself: The germline gene is not matched at one end of the junction; a read error may be the cause. The rearrangement uses TRBV20-1 and TRBJ1-5; D is undetermined. This CDR3 region has 16 residues. Germline CDR1 and CDR2: DFQATT and SNEGSKA (reference sequence). The CDR3 bases are TGCGGTGCTAGTATCCCCGCGGTGTATAGCCATCAGCCCAAGCATTTT. This codes for CGASIPAVYSHQPKHF.

The rearrangement links TRBV19 to TRBJ2-1; D remains unclear. Trimming shortened V by 10 bases and J by 4 bases, and 17 bases separated the two germline ends. Germline assignment: CDR1 LNHDA and CDR2 SQIVND (reference sequence). This CDR3 is 14 amino acids long. In nucleotides, the CDR3 is TGTGCCACCGCGGTCCGGTATGGGTACAATGAGCAGTTCTTC. It specifies CATAVRYGYNEQFF. The full variable domain, completed using reference TRBV19 and TRBJ2-1, is DGGITQSPKYLFRKEGQNVTLSCEQNLNHDAMYWYRQDPGQGLRLIYYSQIVNDFQKGDIAEGYSVSREKKESFPLTVTSAQKNPTAFYLCATAVRYGYNEQFFGPGTRLTVL.

Worth noting for this clonotype: At one end, the junction sequence differs from germline, possibly due to a read error. The chain couples TRBV4-2 to TRBJ2-5; 9 nucleotides align to TRBD2. The V gene's germline CDR1 is LGHNA and CDR2 YNFKEQ. This CDR3 contains 19 residues. CDR3 nucleotide sequence: TGTGCCAGCAGCCAAGATCCTAAGGCTCGCGGGAGGGCCCAAGAGACCAAGTACTTC. Amino acid sequence: CASSQDPKARGRAQETKYF.

With regard to this clonotype: The conserved final phenylalanine or tryptophan is absent from the CDR3, which likely points to a read error. This sequence joins TRBV12-3 or TRBV12-4 and TRBJ1-1, with 8 bases aligning to TRBD1. V lost 6 bases, J lost 7 bases, and 13 bases stayed unmatched. The CDR3 length is 15 residues. DNA of the CDR3: TGTGCCAGCAGCCCCCCGACAGGGGTTAAAAATGAAGCTTTCTGT. Amino acids: CASSPPTGVKNEAFC.